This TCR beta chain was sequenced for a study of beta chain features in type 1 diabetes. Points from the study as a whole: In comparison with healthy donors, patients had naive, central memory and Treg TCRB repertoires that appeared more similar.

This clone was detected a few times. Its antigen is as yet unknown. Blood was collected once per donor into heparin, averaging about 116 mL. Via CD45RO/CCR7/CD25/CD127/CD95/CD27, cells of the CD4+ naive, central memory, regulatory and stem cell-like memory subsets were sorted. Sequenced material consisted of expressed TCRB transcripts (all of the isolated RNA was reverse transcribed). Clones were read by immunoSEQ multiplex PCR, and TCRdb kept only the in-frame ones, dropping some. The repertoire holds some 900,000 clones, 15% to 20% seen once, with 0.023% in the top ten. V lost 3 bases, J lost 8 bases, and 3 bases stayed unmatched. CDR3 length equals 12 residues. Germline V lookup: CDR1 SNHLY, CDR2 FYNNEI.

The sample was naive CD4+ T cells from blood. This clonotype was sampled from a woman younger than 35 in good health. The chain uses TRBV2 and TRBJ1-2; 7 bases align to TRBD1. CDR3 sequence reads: CASSENRGGYTF. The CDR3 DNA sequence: TGTGCCAGCAGTGAGAACAGGGGCGGCTACACCTTC.